A selection of T cell receptor beta chains follows, all from one sample in a study of cytomegalovirus exposure and HLA in healthy donors. The table came from immunoSEQ multiplex PCR; TCRdb's copy has only in-frame clones and leaves some out. The sample consists of some 180,000 clones, 78% of them appearing once. Sequencing was performed on PBMCs. These receptors all stem from a female donor in good health and CMV-seronegative. Each CDR3 is given with its conserved first and last residue. Each record gives: V gene, CDR3 protein.

TRBV18 CASSPPGQGSYGYTF
TRBV6-1 CASSEIRFTDTQYF
TRBV2 CASSGLGSNYGYTF
TRBV7-6 CASSLGPSASYEQYF
TRBV5-4 CASSSRQGSYEQYF
TRBV9 CASSPNGQGNYGYTF
TRBV9 CASSARTGGYTEAFF
TRBV11-3 CASSLDLGAYEQYF
TRBV6-7 CASSYSDRDDEKLFF
TRBV5-4 CASSLPQIGLAGDNEQFF
TRBV10-3 CAISESGQRNTIYF
TRBV9 CASSVEPRPWRQDEGNTVYF
TRBV30 CASTGQSNYGYTF
TRBV5-1 CASSLEGDYGYTF
TRBV5-1 CASSPQGWANTEAFF
TRBV18 CASSESPGQSYEQYF
TRBV18 CASSPAEGRQGRTGELFF
TRBV23-1 CASSRTGFNYNEQFF
TRBV2 CASTGTGGSGSPLHF
TRBV19 CASSIAGSGNTEAFF
TRBV2 CASSPGGENTEAFF
TRBV19 CASNLGLDGIQYF